The clone carrying this T cell receptor beta chain turned up a few times. The PCR used 60 Vbeta and 13 Jbeta primers. Generated by immunoSEQ multiplex PCR, the TCRdb table keeps only in-frame clones and is missing some. Here the sample spans under 200,000 clones, roughly 84% being singletons. The data originate from a study of cytomegalovirus exposure and HLA in healthy donors. Losses at the gene ends were 6 bases for V and 2 bases for J; bases not matched to a gene: 2. CDR3 length: 13 residues. From germline, CDR1 is MNHEY and CDR2 SVGAGI. The TCR was taken from a man aged 25-40 years in good health and CMV-seropositive. The sample consisted of PBMCs. This chain connects TRBV6-5 to TRBJ2-3, with 7 bases lining up with TRBD2. CDR3 in amino acids: CASSRLATDTQYF. In nucleotides, the CDR3 is TGTGCCAGCAGCCGACTAGCCACAGATACGCAGTATTTT.